This T cell receptor beta chain was found in a study of pediatric ulcerative colitis. Rectal tissue came from one to two pinch biopsies taken at colonoscopy. The ends were cut back, 1 base at V and 5 bases at J, with 12 bases in the middle. CDR1 is SGHVS and CDR2 is FQNEAQ in the germline V gene. This CDR3 is built from 14 residues. Here immunoSEQ multiplex PCR was the method, and the copy in TCRdb shows in-frame clones only, minus some. This sample has tens of thousands of clones, with about 75% found just once. The chain uses TRBV7-8 and TRBJ2-7, with a tentative D call TRBD2 (6 bases). The specimen was gut tissue. The TCR sequence derives from a boy aged 5-17 years with severe ulcerative colitis. CDR3 sequence (DNA): TGTGCCAGCAGCTTAGAAGGAGGGGCGCACGAGCAGTACTTC. This encodes CASSLEGGAHEQYF.